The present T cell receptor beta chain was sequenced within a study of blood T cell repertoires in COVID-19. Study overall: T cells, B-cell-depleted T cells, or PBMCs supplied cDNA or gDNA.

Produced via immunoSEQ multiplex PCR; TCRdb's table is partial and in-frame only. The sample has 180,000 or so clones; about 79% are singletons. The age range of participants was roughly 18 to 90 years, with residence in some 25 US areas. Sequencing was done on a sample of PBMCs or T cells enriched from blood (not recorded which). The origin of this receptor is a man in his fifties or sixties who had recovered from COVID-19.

The CDR3 reads CASRPGRARAENSPLHF. In DNA, the CDR3 is TGTGCCAGCAGACCAGGGAGGGCTCGAGCGGAAAATTCACCCCTCCACTTT. The chain recombines TRBV25-1 with TRBJ1-6; D may be TRBD1 (5 bases). This CDR3 is 17 amino acids long. V shed 6 bases and J shed 7 bases, with 22 bases lying between them. Per the germline V gene, CDR1 is MGHDK and CDR2 is SYGVNS.